The 30 T cell receptor beta chains listed next were all sequenced from one sample in a study of blood T cell repertoires in COVID-19. Profiling relied on immunoSEQ multiplex PCR, and the TCRdb table lists in-frame clones only, not all of them. Of approximately 450,000 clones listed, 70% to 90% are singletons. The sample comprised PBMCs or T cells enriched from blood (not recorded which). Receptor source: a woman under 30 with acute COVID-19.

The chain uses TRBV4-1 and TRBJ2-1; a possible D gene is TRBD1 (6 bases). The V gene's germline CDR1 is MGHRA and CDR2 YSYEKL. The ends were cut back, 2 bases at V and 6 bases at J, with 20 bases in the middle. The CDR3 is 17 amino acids. This CDR3 reads CASSQYPGTLGLNEQFF. The CDR3 coding sequence is TGCGCCAGCAGCCAATACCCCGGGACATTGGGGCTCAATGAGCAGTTCTTC.

This CDR3 is CAISELSSRGLSGANVLTF. CDR3 nucleotide sequence: TGTGCCATCAGTGAGTTGTCTTCACGGGGTCTCTCTGGGGCCAACGTCCTGACTTTC. The V and J genes are TRBV10-3 and TRBJ2-6; possible D gene TRBD2, 5 bases. Trimming took off 1 base at V and 0 bases at J, with 16 bases between the two ends. CDR1 and CDR2 (germline): ENHRY, SYGVKD. The CDR3 is made up of 19 amino acids.

The chain has TRBV7-2 and TRBJ2-1; D is uncertain. This CDR3 comprises 13 residues. Germline V gene data show CDR1 as SGHTA and CDR2 as FQGNSA. Trimming left V 3 bases short and J 9 bases short, with 12 bases between. In DNA, the CDR3 is TGTGCCAGCAGCTTGATCTTGTGGGCTGAGCAGTTCTTC. Translating gives CASSLILWAEQFF.

V and J are TRBV6-1 and TRBJ2-6; tentatively, D is TRBD1 (6 bases). Germline V CDR1 and CDR2: MNHNS, SASEGT. This CDR3 comprises 16 residues. V was trimmed by 4 bases and J by 2 bases, leaving 12 bases between them. For the CDR3, the DNA is TGTGCCAGCAGTGTACCTACAGGGCCTGGGGCCAACGTCCTGACTTTC. Amino acid sequence: CASSVPTGPGANVLTF.

This chain connects TRBV6-6 to TRBJ1-4, with 7 bases lining up with TRBD1. The CDR3 consists of 15 residues. V was pared by 6 bases and J by 8 bases, with 12 bases of the junction left unmatched. Germline V lookup: CDR1 MNHNY, CDR2 SVGAGI (reference sequence). The CDR3 sequence is CASRSGQPSPEKLFF. DNA for the CDR3: TGTGCCAGCAGGTCGGGACAGCCGAGCCCAGAAAAACTGTTTTTT.

V is TRBV9 and J is TRBJ1-1, with D hard to call. The CDR3 extends over 15 amino acids. Deletions cut 3 bases from V and 0 bases from J, with 12 bases between. Germline V lookup: CDR1 SGDLS, CDR2 YYNGEE. As DNA, the CDR3 is TGTGCCAGCAGCGCGGACGCGGGCATGAACACTGAAGCTTTCTTT. Its protein product is CASSADAGMNTEAFF.

The V and J genes are TRBV3-1 (or the pseudogene TRBV3-2) and TRBJ2-3; D not resolved. CDR1 and CDR2 (germline): LGHDT, YNNKEL (reference sequence). The CDR3 runs to 12 residues. Trimming pared 3 bases from V and 6 bases from J, leaving 7 bases between. The CDR3 is CASSHAEDTQYF. The CDR3 region has the DNA TGTGCCAGCAGCCATGCGGAGGATACGCAGTATTTT.

The chain links TRBV6-5 to TRBJ1-5; D unclear. V was shortened by 4 bases and J by 6 bases, with 16 bases between the two germline ends. The CDR3 extends over 15 amino acids. CDR1 and CDR2 from the germline V gene are MNHEY and SVGAGI. This CDR3 reads CASSSAQYAGQPQHF. The CDR3 DNA reads as TGTGCCAGCAGTTCAGCCCAATATGCGGGTCAGCCCCAGCATTTT.

This clone was seen a single time. This chain joins TRBV4-3 and TRBJ1-1; D unclear. In germline, CDR1 is LGHNA, CDR2 YSLEER. This CDR3 has 13 amino acids. V was cut by 0 bases and J by 11 bases, with 13 bases left in between. The chain's CDR3 is CASSQEGGSGAFF. The CDR3 DNA is TGCGCCAGCAGCCAAGAAGGCGGCAGCGGCGCTTTCTTT.

This rearrangement joins TRBV28 to TRBJ2-7; 13 bases are a match to TRBD2. Germline CDR1 is MDHEN and CDR2 is SYDVKM. This CDR3 spans 18 amino acids. The V gene end was trimmed by 1 base and the J gene end by 2 bases; junction bases not matched to a gene: 8. The DNA of the CDR3 is TGTGCCAGCAGTTTATCGGGACTAGCGGGAACTAGGGCCTACGAGCAGTACTTC. This codes for CASSLSGLAGTRAYEQYF.

The chain is built from TRBV6-5 and TRBJ2-2, with TRBD1 matching over 10 bases. Germline CDR1 and CDR2: MNHEY and SVGAGI. Germline trimming cut 7 bases from V and 5 bases from J; bases unmatched to any gene: 4. The CDR3 runs 14 residues. Here the CDR3 DNA reads TGTGCCAGCATTGGACAGGGGGGGACCGGGGAGCTGTTTTTT. Translated, it gives CASIGQGGTGELFF.

The chain employs TRBV7-2 and TRBJ1-5; TRBD1 matches at 9 bases. This CDR3 has 17 amino acids. V lost 1 base and J lost 7; bases outside the gene matches: 11. CDR1 is SGHTA, CDR2 FQGNSA, per germline. The CDR3 loop is CASSLVAGTGNDQPQHF. In DNA form, the CDR3 reads TGTGCCAGCAGCTTAGTTGCCGGGACAGGGAACGACCAGCCCCAGCATTTT.

This chain uses TRBV28 with TRBJ1-2; tentatively, D is TRBD1 (6 bases). The CDR3 runs 15 residues. Between the trimmed V and J ends, which lost 6 bases and 6 bases, there was a span of 20 bases. CDR1 and CDR2 from the germline V gene are MDHEN and SYDVKM. The CDR3 region is CASRPTLQGINGYTF. The CDR3, as DNA: TGTGCCAGCAGACCAACCCTACAGGGAATAAATGGCTACACCTTC.

The chain is built from TRBV27 and TRBJ1-1; TRBD1 aligns across 11 bases. Per germline, CDR1 MNHEY and CDR2 SMNVEV (reference sequence). The CDR3 covers 15 residues. Trimming removed 0 bases from V and 4 bases from J; junction bases left unmatched: 1. The CDR3, as DNA: TGTGCCAGCAGTTTATCCGGGACAGGGGGCACTGAAGCTTTCTTT. The encoded protein is CASSLSGTGGTEAFF.

The DNA of the CDR3 is TGTGCCAGTAGTACCCCGACAGGGGGGTCCTACGAGCAGTACTTC. Its protein is CASSTPTGGSYEQYF. This sequence joins TRBV19 and TRBJ2-7; 9 nucleotides agree with TRBD1. Germline V gene sequence: CDR1 LNHDA, CDR2 SQIVND (reference sequence). V lost 4 bases to trimming and J lost 1 base; unmatched junction nucleotides: 5. The CDR3 contains 15 residues.

Only one count was recorded for this clone. This chain joins TRBV9 and TRBJ2-5; TRBD2 agrees at 11 bases. CDR1 is SGDLS, CDR2 YYNGEE, per germline. The CDR3 has 14 residues. V lost 2 bases and J lost 7; bases outside the gene matches: 4. The CDR3 DNA follows: TGTGCCAGCAGCGTTAGCGGGGGGGCCGGGACCCAGTACTTC. It encodes CASSVSGGAGTQYF.

The chain carries TRBV29-1 and TRBJ2-1; the match to TRBD1 covers 8 bases. V lost 3 bases to trimming and J lost 0 bases; unmatched junction nucleotides: 4. The CDR3 totals 15 residues. CDR1 and CDR2 from the germline V gene are SQVTM and ANQGSEA. CDR3 amino acids: CSVDGDRGSYNEQFF. In DNA, the CDR3 is TGCAGCGTTGATGGAGACAGGGGCTCCTACAATGAGCAGTTCTTC.

V and J are TRBV5-1 and TRBJ1-2; D unresolved. CDR1 is SGHRS, CDR2 YFSETQ, per germline. With 5 bases removed from V and 8 bases from J, the gap between germline ends came to 22 bases. This CDR3 is 15 amino acids long. CDR3 coding DNA: TGCGCCAGCAGTGACGGTAACGGGGATTCTCGGGGCTACACCTTC. Its protein product is CASSDGNGDSRGYTF.

This clone appeared once. The V and J genes are TRBV15 and TRBJ2-2; D may be TRBD1 (6 bases). This CDR3 region has 16 residues. CDR1 and CDR2 (germline): LNHNV, YYDKDF (reference sequence). V lost 0 bases and J 5 bases, leaving 13 bases between the germline ends. The CDR3, as DNA: TGTGCCACCAGCAGAGATGAGGGGGTACAGACCGGGGAGCTGTTTTTT. Protein product: CATSRDEGVQTGELFF.

V gene TRBV12-3 or TRBV12-4 combines with J gene TRBJ1-5; D is uncertain. The V and J ends lost 8 bases and 2 bases respectively, with 10 bases between them. This CDR3 has 13 residues. CDR3 in amino acids: CASRRGGNQPQHF. In DNA, the CDR3 is TGTGCCAGCCGGAGAGGAGGCAATCAGCCCCAGCATTTT.

The rearrangement links TRBV7-9 to TRBJ2-3, with D possibly TRBD2 on 6 matching bases. The CDR3 is 17 amino acids. Trimming stripped 4 bases from V and 0 bases from J, with 17 bases between. Germline V gene sequence: CDR1 SEHNR, CDR2 FQNEAQ (reference sequence). Here the CDR3 DNA reads TGTGCCAGCAGCTCGCCCTTGGGGGGAGCCAGCACAGATACGCAGTATTTT. This translates into CASSSPLGGASTDTQYF. Supplemented by reference TRBV7-9 and TRBJ2-3, the full variable domain reads DTGVSQNPRHKITKRGQNVTFRCDPISEHNRLYWYRQTLGQGPEFLTYFQNEAQLEKSRLLSDRFSAERPKGSFSTLEIQRTEQGDSAMYLCASSSPLGGASTDTQYFGPGTRLTVL.

The chain recombines TRBV27 with TRBJ2-5, with 8 bases that match TRBD2. J was trimmed by 2 bases and V by 1 base; bases with no gene match: 3. In germline, CDR1 is MNHEY, CDR2 SMNVEV (reference sequence). The CDR3 runs 15 residues. In DNA, the CDR3 is TGTGCCAGCAGTTTATATAAGCGGGAGCAAGAGACCCAGTACTTC. Translated: CASSLYKREQETQYF.

This chain uses TRBV7-9 with TRBJ2-3; 11 nucleotides align to TRBD2. The CDR3 consists of 19 residues. CDR1 is SEHNR, CDR2 FQNEAQ, per germline (reference sequence). Trimming cost V 3 bases and J 0 bases; bases outside gene matches: 11. In DNA, the CDR3 is TGTGCCAGCAGCTTTTTTAGCGGGGGGGCCATCTCCAGCACAGATACGCAGTATTTT. It specifies CASSFFSGGAISSTDTQYF. The whole variable domain, remainder taken from reference TRBV7-9 and TRBJ2-3, is DTGVSQNPRHKITKRGQNVTFRCDPISEHNRLYWYRQTLGQGPEFLTYFQNEAQLEKSRLLSDRFSAERPKGSFSTLEIQRTEQGDSAMYLCASSFFSGGAISSTDTQYFGPGTRLTVL.

The V and J genes are TRBV9 and TRBJ2-2; TRBD1 is a possible D gene (5 bases). Germline V gives CDR1 SGDLS, CDR2 YYNGEE. The V end was cut by 2 bases, the J end by 7 bases, with 9 bases between. CDR3 length equals 13 residues. This CDR3 reads CASSVRDGGELFF. The CDR3 bases are TGTGCCAGCAGCGTCAGGGATGGCGGGGAGCTGTTTTTT.

This clone appeared a few times. The chain employs TRBV7-8 and TRBJ2-7, with D unclear. Trimming shortened V by 1 base and J by 0 bases, and 10 bases separated the two germline ends. From germline, CDR1 is SGHVS and CDR2 FQNEAQ. The CDR3 spans 15 residues. The CDR3 spells CASSLGLVLSYEQYF. The CDR3 bases are TGTGCCAGCAGCTTAGGATTAGTTCTCTCCTACGAGCAGTACTTC.

The chain links TRBV7-2 to TRBJ2-7; tentatively, D is TRBD2 (6 bases). Germline CDR1 is SGHTA and CDR2 is FQGNSA. The CDR3 is 14 residues long. Trimming took off 0 bases at V and 7 bases at J, with 13 bases between the two ends. The DNA of the CDR3 is TGTGCCAGCAGCTTAGCGTACGGGAGCGGAGAGCAGTACTTC. Protein sequence: CASSLAYGSGEQYF.

This clone was seen a handful of times. The gene calls are TRBV10-3 and TRBJ2-1, with D tentatively TRBD2 (5 bases). The germline V gene encodes CDR1 ENHRY and CDR2 SYGVKD. There are 15 residues in the CDR3. Trimming took 5 bases from V and 2 from J, leaving 13 bases between them. This CDR3 is CAISKGSSPYNEQFF. The DNA for the CDR3 is TGTGCCATCAGTAAGGGCTCTAGCCCCTACAATGAGCAGTTCTTC.

The chain combines TRBV7-2 with TRBJ2-7; D might be TRBD1 (6 bases). Germline V CDR1 and CDR2: SGHTA, FQGNSA. The CDR3 consists of 15 residues. Trimming cost V 4 bases and J 4 bases, with 17 bases left between them. CDR3 in DNA: TGTGCCAGCAGCTCCTCCTCCGGGACACGGTACGAGCAGTACTTC. Translated, it gives CASSSSSGTRYEQYF. Filled out from reference TRBV7-2 and TRBJ2-7, the complete variable domain reads GAGVSQSPSNKVTEKGKDVELRCDPISGHTALYWYRQSLGQGLEFLIYFQGNSAPDKSGLPSDRFSAERTGGSVSTLTIQRTQQEDSAVYLCASSSSSGTRYEQYFGPGTRLTVT.

V is TRBV4-1 and J is TRBJ1-3; the D is unclear. The germline V gene encodes CDR1 MGHRA and CDR2 YSYEKL. The CDR3 is 14 residues long. With 0 bases removed from V and 9 bases from J, the gap between germline ends came to 12 bases. The CDR3 protein is CASSQEGSMGTIYF. Written as DNA, the CDR3 is TGCGCCAGCAGCCAAGAGGGCTCGATGGGCACCATATATTTT.

This clone was detected a few times. The chain joins TRBV15 to TRBJ2-7; 7 bases are a match to TRBD1. CDR1 is LNHNV, CDR2 YYDKDF, per germline (reference sequence). This CDR3 comprises 15 residues. Losses at the gene ends were 1 base for V and 0 bases for J; bases not matched to a gene: 3. The CDR3 nucleotides read TGTGCCACCAGCAGAGTCGACAGGGACTCCTACGAGCAGTACTTC. Protein product: CATSRVDRDSYEQYF.